What follows are 28 T cell receptor beta chains derived from one specimen sequenced in a study of cytomegalovirus exposure and HLA in healthy donors. Amplification used 60 Vbeta primers and 13 Jbeta primers. Measured with immunoSEQ multiplex PCR; TCRdb has only the in-frame clones, and not every one. The sample consists of 50,000 or so clones, 81% of them appearing once. Sequencing used PBMCs. Receptors were obtained from a boy aged 5-17 years in good health and CMV-seropositive.

The chain carries TRBV13 and TRBJ2-7; no firm D call. Germline V lookup: CDR1 PRHDT, CDR2 FYEKMQ (reference sequence). This CDR3 comprises 14 residues. V shed 3 bases and J shed 9 bases, with 18 bases lying between them. CDR3 sequence: CASSLAGLEYRQYF. The CDR3 DNA follows: TGTGCCAGCAGCTTGGCCGGGTTAGAATACCGGCAGTACTTC.

The genes are TRBV5-5 and TRBJ1-2, with D unclear. Germline V lookup: CDR1 SGHKS, CDR2 YYEKEE (reference sequence). Trimming left V 2 bases short and J 0 bases short, with 11 bases between. This CDR3 spans 15 amino acids. The CDR3 DNA is TGTGCCAGCAGCTTAGGCACAGCAGCTAACTATGGCTACACCTTC. Protein product: CASSLGTAANYGYTF.

This clone was observed once. Other DNA sequences in the sample encode the same CDR3. This chain joins TRBV11-2 and TRBJ1-1; no reliable D call. V lost 3 bases and J lost 9, with 14 bases in between. The CDR3 length is 13 residues. The germline V gene encodes CDR1 SGHAT and CDR2 FQNNGV. This chain's CDR3 is CASSLNIPSQAFF. The CDR3 DNA reads TGTGCCAGCAGCTTGAACATCCCCTCCCAAGCTTTCTTT.

This chain links TRBV5-4 with TRBJ2-1; 7 positions match TRBD2. There are 15 residues in the CDR3. The ends lost 2 bases at V and 5 bases at J; junction bases unmatched: 7. Looked up from germline, CDR1 is SGHNT and CDR2 is YYREEE (reference sequence). The CDR3 is CASSFRRLAHNEQFF. Here the CDR3 DNA reads TGTGCCAGCAGCTTCCGTCGACTAGCACACAATGAGCAGTTCTTC.

The chain joins TRBV7-9 to TRBJ2-2; TRBD1 agrees at 7 bases. CDR1 SEHNR and CDR2 FQNEAQ come from the germline V gene (reference sequence). This CDR3 is 16 amino acids long. The V segment lost 5 bases and the J segment 6 bases; nucleotides outside the gene matches: 12. As DNA, the CDR3 is TGTGCCAGCAGCCATCAGACAGGGCGGCGGGCCGGGGAGCTGTTTTTT. It yields the protein CASSHQTGRRAGELFF.

The chain recombines TRBV13 with TRBJ2-5, with 7 nucleotides matching TRBD2. Looked up from germline, CDR1 is PRHDT and CDR2 is FYEKMQ (reference sequence). V gave up 5 bases and J gave up 7 bases; unmatched junction bases: 4. This CDR3 is 12 amino acids long. This CDR3 reads CASSDRGGTQYF. DNA of the CDR3: TGTGCCAGCAGCGATCGCGGGGGGACCCAGTACTTC.

Remarks on this clone: A junction end diverges from the germline sequence, so it may reflect a read error. The V call is TRBV7-9, the J call TRBJ2-1, with 9 bases matching TRBD2. Germline CDR1 and CDR2: SEHNR and FQNEAQ (reference sequence). This CDR3 has 16 amino acids. This chain's CDR3 is CSSSLSALAGDNEQFF. CDR3 bases: TGTTCCAGCAGCTTATCGGCGTTAGCGGGGGACAATGAGCAGTTCTTC.

The chain employs TRBV6-5 and TRBJ2-7; TRBD2 aligns across 9 bases. The trim removed 2 bases at V and 1 base at J, leaving 3 bases unmatched. This CDR3 has 15 amino acids. CDR1 MNHEY and CDR2 SVGAGI come from the germline V gene. The CDR3 here is CASSYRSGGSYEQYF. For the CDR3, the DNA is TGTGCCAGCAGTTACAGGAGCGGGGGGTCCTACGAGCAGTACTTC.

Here the CDR3 DNA reads TGTGCCAGCAGCCATAGCCGAATCGAGGGGGTTCGAAATCAGCCCCAGCATTTT. This codes for CASSHSRIEGVRNQPQHF. The chain employs TRBV7-9 and TRBJ1-5; a weak D match, TRBD1 (6 bases). Trimming cost V 5 bases and J 4 bases, with 24 bases left between them. Germline assignment: CDR1 SEHNR and CDR2 FQNEAQ (reference sequence). This CDR3 region has 18 residues.

The J gene is TRBJ2-3, the V gene TRBV5-4; 13 nucleotides line up with TRBD2. CDR3 length: 18 residues. With V trimmed by 1 base and J by 5 bases, 10 bases remained unmatched. The V gene's germline CDR1 is SGHNT and CDR2 YYREEE (reference sequence). In nucleotides, the CDR3 is TGTGCCAGCAGCTTGCCTCCCACTAGCGGGGGGGCGAGAGATACGCAGTATTTT. Its translation is CASSLPPTSGGARDTQYF.

The CDR3 sequence: CASSLVAGGQDTQYF. For the CDR3, the DNA is TGCGCCAGCAGCTTGGTAGCGGGGGGGCAAGATACGCAGTATTTT. The V gene is TRBV5-1, the J gene TRBJ2-3, with 11 bases matching TRBD2. Per the germline V gene, CDR1 is SGHRS and CDR2 is YFSETQ. The V and J ends lost 0 bases and 5 bases, in that order; junction bases with no gene match: 2. This CDR3 is 15 amino acids long.

V and J are TRBV14 and TRBJ2-1; 7 bases line up with TRBD2. V gave up 0 bases and J gave up 10 bases; unmatched junction bases: 3. The germline V gene has CDR1 SGHDN and CDR2 FVKESK. The CDR3 consists of 13 residues. The CDR3 sequence is CASSQDLRGEQFF. The CDR3 DNA is TGTGCCAGCAGCCAAGATCTGCGGGGGGAGCAGTTCTTC.

J is TRBJ1-1 and V is TRBV19, with a possible D match to TRBD1 (5 bases). V was pared by 7 bases and J by 5 bases, with 17 bases between. The V gene's germline CDR1 is LNHDA and CDR2 SQIVND (reference sequence). The CDR3 is made up of 14 amino acids. The CDR3 DNA reads as TGTGCCAGTACCATGGGGAGGGGTTCGACTGAAGCTTTCTTT. Translated, it gives CASTMGRGSTEAFF.

CDR3 bases: TGTGCCAGCGGCTCCGAGGATGAGCAGTTCTTC. Translation: CASGSEDEQFF. This chain connects TRBV7-9 to TRBJ2-1; D unclear. CDR3 length equals 11 residues. The ends were cut back, 8 bases at V and 8 bases at J, with 10 bases in the middle. Germline CDR1 and CDR2: SEHNR and FQNEAQ (reference sequence).

V is TRBV6-5 and J is TRBJ2-2; 7 nucleotides align to TRBD2. Germline V lookup: CDR1 MNHEY, CDR2 SVGAGI. V lost 7 bases and J lost 6; bases outside the gene matches: 11. The CDR3 is 15 amino acids. The CDR3 reads CASTTYLRGAGELFF. The CDR3 bases are TGTGCCAGCACCACTTATTTACGGGGGGCCGGGGAGCTGTTTTTT.

Only a few counts were recorded for this clone. The CDR3 DNA reads as TGTGCCAGCAGCCTCCCAGGGCGGGGGGGCAGGACAGATACGCAGTATTTT. Residues: CASSLPGRGGRTDTQYF. The J gene is TRBJ2-3, the V gene TRBV5-4, with TRBD2 identical over 9 bases. Looked up from germline, CDR1 is SGHNT and CDR2 is YYREEE (reference sequence). This CDR3 is 17 amino acids long. J was trimmed by 3 bases and V by 4 bases; bases with no gene match: 12.

The rearrangement joins TRBV27 to TRBJ2-1; 11 bases fit TRBD2. Germline V gene data show CDR1 as MNHEY and CDR2 as SMNVEV (reference sequence). The trim removed 7 bases at V and 4 bases at J, leaving 9 bases unmatched. The CDR3 runs 16 residues. CDR3 region: CASTAGTSGTYNEQFF. Here the CDR3 DNA reads TGTGCCAGCACCGCGGGGACTAGCGGAACTTACAATGAGCAGTTCTTC.

The V and J genes are TRBV7-2 and TRBJ1-1; 8 nucleotides agree with TRBD1. V shed 5 bases, J shed 5 bases, and the junction held 4 bases outside the gene matches. Germline loops: CDR1 SGHTA, CDR2 FQGNSA. The CDR3 contains 13 residues. Here the CDR3 DNA reads TGTGCCAGCAGCCGGGACAGGCGTACTGAAGCTTTCTTT. Amino acids: CASSRDRRTEAFF.

This sequence joins TRBV6-1 and TRBJ1-1; TRBD1 is a possible D gene (6 bases). V lost 7 bases and J lost 0, with 9 bases in between. The CDR3 consists of 13 residues. From germline, CDR1 is MNHNS and CDR2 SASEGT. CDR3 DNA: TGTGCCAGCAATACAGGGCTGAACACTGAAGCTTTCTTT. Translation: CASNTGLNTEAFF.

The V call is TRBV6-5, the J call TRBJ2-3; tentatively, D is TRBD2 (7 bases). Trimming stripped 1 base from V and 5 bases from J, with 13 bases between. Germline V gene lookup returns CDR1 MNHEY and CDR2 SVGAGI. The CDR3 runs to 15 residues. The CDR3 DNA reads as TGTGCCAGCAGTTACTTAAGGGGGGGTGGAGATACGCAGTATTTT. The encoded protein is CASSYLRGGGDTQYF.

Only one count was recorded for this clone. The chain combines TRBV5-4 with TRBJ1-1; D possibly corresponds to TRBD1 (5 bases). V was trimmed by 0 bases and J by 4 bases, leaving 13 bases between them. CDR1 is SGHNT and CDR2 is YYREEE in the germline V gene (reference sequence). The CDR3 loop spans 15 amino acids. The CDR3, as DNA: TGTGCCAGCAGCTTGGCCGGGGGGGAGAGCACTGAAGCTTTCTTT. It is translated as CASSLAGGESTEAFF.

This clone was seen only a few times. The chain is built from TRBV5-4 and TRBJ2-1; possible D gene TRBD2, 7 bases. V lost 3 bases to trimming and J lost 5 bases, with 15 bases between them. CDR1 is SGHNT and CDR2 is YYREEE in the germline V gene (reference sequence). The CDR3 loop spans 15 amino acids. CDR3 DNA: TGTGCCAGCAGCTGGGAGGGGGGTAGAAACAATGAGCAGTTCTTC. It is translated as CASSWEGGRNNEQFF.

Comments on this clone: One end of the junction fails to match germline, which may point to a read error. This sequence joins TRBV7-7 and TRBJ2-5; 9 bases are a match to TRBD1. The CDR3 is 18 residues long. Germline CDR1 reads SSHAT; CDR2 reads FNYEAQ (reference sequence). The CDR3 reads CASSLAPGTGRNGETQYF. The CDR3 bases are TGTGCTAGCAGCTTGGCACCCGGGACAGGGAGAAACGGGGAGACCCAGTACTTC. Variable domain in full (rest from reference TRBV7-7 and TRBJ2-5): GAGVSQSPRYKVTKRGQDVTLRCDPISSHATLYWYQQALGQGPEFLTYFNYEAQPDKSGLPSDRFSAERPEGSISTLTIQRTEQRDSAMYRCASSLAPGTGRNGETQYFGPGTRLLVL.

V and J are TRBV14 and TRBJ1-5; D not resolved. The CDR3 runs to 12 residues. CDR1 SGHDN and CDR2 FVKESK come from the germline V gene. The V end lost 1 base, the J end lost 9 bases, and 7 bases lay between the germline ends. The CDR3 DNA is TGTGCCAGCAGCCAAGGTACTGGGCCCCAGCATTTT. This gives the protein CASSQGTGPQHF.

This rearrangement joins TRBV7-9 to TRBJ2-2; weak D call: TRBD1 (5 bases). V was shortened by 5 bases and J by 1 base, with 17 bases between the two germline ends. The CDR3 is 17 residues long. Germline CDR1 SEHNR, CDR2 FQNEAQ (reference sequence). CDR3 region: CASSPQDSSLNTGELFF. CDR3 coding DNA: TGTGCCAGCAGCCCGCAAGACAGTTCTCTGAACACCGGGGAGCTGTTTTTT.

The rearrangement joins TRBV15 to TRBJ1-2; D perhaps matches TRBD1 (5 bases). This CDR3 contains 14 residues. Germline CDR1 LNHNV, CDR2 YYDKDF (reference sequence). V was shortened by 5 bases and J by 6 bases, with 16 bases between the two germline ends. CDR3 in amino acids: CATSGASTVNGYTF. For the CDR3, the DNA is TGTGCCACCAGCGGGGCTTCGACAGTAAATGGCTACACCTTC.

The rearrangement uses TRBV7-9 and TRBJ1-1; D unresolved. Trimming left V 5 bases short and J 11 bases short, with 18 bases between. Germline loops: CDR1 SEHNR, CDR2 FQNEAQ (reference sequence). The CDR3 is 13 residues long. CDR3 DNA sequence: TGTGCCAGCAGCAGTCAGGCCTCTACTTCGGCTTTCTTT. Encoded protein: CASSSQASTSAFF.

V is TRBV5-4 and J is TRBJ2-1, with 7 bases that match TRBD1. The germline CDR1 and CDR2 sequences are SGHNT and YYREEE (reference sequence). The CDR3 has 13 amino acids. J lost 8 bases, V lost 4 bases, and 6 bases had no gene match. The CDR3 spells CASSSGQAHEQFF. CDR3 in DNA: TGTGCCAGCAGCAGTGGACAGGCCCATGAGCAGTTCTTC.